A single sample is the source of the 3 T cell receptor beta chains below, sequenced in a study of identifying expanded T cells in peripheral blood. Sequencing was performed with immunoSEQ multiplex PCR; in TCRdb, only in-frame clones are kept and a portion is missing. The sample holds 65,000 to 95,000 clones; 80% to 85% are singletons and the top ten take about 20%. The sequencing input was blood. The receptors shown here come from a person aged 18-70 years in good health.

This sequence joins TRBV4-1 and TRBJ1-1; the D gene is possibly TRBD1 (5 bases). Per the germline V gene, CDR1 is MGHRA and CDR2 is YSYEKL. The CDR3 length is 15 residues. Trimming left V 7 bases short and J 1 base short, with 16 bases between. The CDR3 DNA follows: TGCGCCAGCAACATGGGACGCATAGGGAACACTGAAGCTTTCTTT. Encoded protein: CASNMGRIGNTEAFF.

The CDR3 protein is CASNDEQFF. The CDR3 DNA follows: TGTGCCAGCAACGATGAGCAGTTCTTC. The chain combines TRBV6-1 with TRBJ2-1; no firm D call. Trimming cost V 7 bases and J 8 bases, with 3 bases left between them. The CDR3 spans 9 residues. Germline values: CDR1 MNHNS, CDR2 SASEGT.

The rearrangement uses TRBV19 and TRBJ2-3, with TRBD2 as a possible D gene (6 bases). The germline V gene encodes CDR1 LNHDA and CDR2 SQIVND (reference sequence). V gave up 6 bases and J gave up 5 bases, with 18 bases separating them. The CDR3 has 15 amino acids. The CDR3 region has the DNA TGTGCCAGTAGCCACGACCGGGCGGAGGGAGATACGCAGTATTTT. It specifies CASSHDRAEGDTQYF.